These T cell receptor beta chains were read from a single sample in a study of cytotoxic CD8 clonotypes in ibrutinib-treated CLL. Assay used: immunoSEQ multiplex PCR; TCRdb lists only in-frame clones, some missing. The sample lists around 33,000 clones, approximately 69% occurring once. The sequences come from PBMCs, collected before ibrutinib treatment. These receptors all come from a human donor with chronic lymphocytic leukemia. The conserved cysteine and the conserved F or W are not part of the CDR3 here. The order of the fields is V gene, D gene, J gene, CDR3 protein. The D gene is left open where the match is weak.

V gene: TRBV9; D gene: NA; J gene: TRBJ2-3; CDR3 protein: ASSRSSPSFTDTQY
V gene: TRBV7-3; D gene: NA; J gene: TRBJ1-1; CDR3 protein: ASSPRPGGNTEAF
V gene: TRBV7-4; D gene: NA; J gene: TRBJ1-5; CDR3 protein: ASSLGQGPRGSNQPQH
V gene: TRBV10-3; D gene: NA; J gene: TRBJ1-2; CDR3 protein: AISDGSTSYT
V gene: TRBV2; D gene: NA; J gene: TRBJ1-2; CDR3 protein: ASSEEAGAYGYT
V gene: TRBV5-1; D gene: NA; J gene: TRBJ2-4; CDR3 protein: ASSIDRSRRNIQY
V gene: TRBV10-3; D gene: NA; J gene: TRBJ2-1; CDR3 protein: ASQSDSGVHNEQF
V gene: TRBV10-2; D gene: NA; J gene: TRBJ1-1; CDR3 protein: ASSAWADTEAF
V gene: TRBV28; D gene: TRBD1; J gene: TRBJ2-7; CDR3 protein: ASGGQGLSYEQY
V gene: TRBV5-1; D gene: NA; J gene: TRBJ2-1; CDR3 protein: ASSLGGYPPRNEQF
V gene: TRBV7-9; D gene: NA; J gene: TRBJ2-7; CDR3 protein: ASSLPTGPFYEQY
V gene: TRBV9; D gene: TRBD1; J gene: TRBJ1-4; CDR3 protein: ASSAGQGYNEKLF
V gene: TRBV5-1; D gene: NA; J gene: TRBJ2-5; CDR3 protein: ASRRQEGYETQY
V gene: TRBV18; D gene: NA; J gene: TRBJ2-7; CDR3 protein: ASSPTEYFSYEQY
V gene: TRBV28; D gene: NA; J gene: TRBJ2-7; CDR3 protein: ASSLDFYEQY
V gene: TRBV7-2; D gene: TRBD2; J gene: TRBJ2-3; CDR3 protein: ASTRLAGLEDTQY